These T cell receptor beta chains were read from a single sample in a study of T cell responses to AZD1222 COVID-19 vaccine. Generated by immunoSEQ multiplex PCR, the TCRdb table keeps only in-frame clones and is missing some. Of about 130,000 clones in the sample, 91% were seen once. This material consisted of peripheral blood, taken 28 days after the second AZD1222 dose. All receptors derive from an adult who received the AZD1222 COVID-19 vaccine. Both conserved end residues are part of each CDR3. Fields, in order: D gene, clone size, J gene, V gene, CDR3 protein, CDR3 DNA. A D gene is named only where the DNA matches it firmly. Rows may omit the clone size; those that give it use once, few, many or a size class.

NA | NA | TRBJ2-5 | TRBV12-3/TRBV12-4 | CASSLGVTQYF | TGTGCCAGCAGTTTAGGCGTGACCCAGTACTTC
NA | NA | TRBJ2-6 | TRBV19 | CASSIVQAGANVLTF | TGTGCCAGTAGTATCGTCCAGGCCGGGGCCAACGTCCTGACTTTC
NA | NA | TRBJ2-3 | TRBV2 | CASWSRGRIPEGTDTQYF | TGTGCCAGCTGGTCAAGAGGGCGGATTCCAGAGGGCACAGATACGCAGTATTTT
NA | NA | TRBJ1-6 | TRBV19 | CASSRQSSYNSPLHF | TGTGCCAGTAGTAGACAGAGCTCCTATAATTCACCCCTCCACTTT
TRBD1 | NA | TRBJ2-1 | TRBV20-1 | CSASPGQGVSYNEQFF | TGCAGTGCTAGTCCCGGACAGGGGGTCTCCTACAATGAGCAGTTCTTC
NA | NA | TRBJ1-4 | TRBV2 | CASSLTTTNEKLFF | TGTGCCAGCAGTTTGACCACAACTAATGAAAAACTGTTTTTT
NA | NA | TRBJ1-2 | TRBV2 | CASSEYRANYGYTF | TGTGCCAGCAGTGAATACCGGGCAAACTATGGCTACACCTTC
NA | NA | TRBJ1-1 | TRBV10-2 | CASSEFGDGTEAFF | TGCGCCAGCAGCGAATTTGGAGACGGAACTGAAGCTTTCTTT
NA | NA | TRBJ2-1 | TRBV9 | CASSVADYSYNEQFF | TGTGCCAGCAGCGTAGCTGATTACTCCTACAATGAGCAGTTCTTC
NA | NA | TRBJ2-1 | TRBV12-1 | CASGTSGNNEQFF | TGTGCCAGCGGGACTAGCGGGAACAATGAGCAGTTCTTC
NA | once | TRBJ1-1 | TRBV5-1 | CASSFLGLNTEAFF | TGCGCCAGCAGCTTTTTGGGGTTAAACACTGAAGCTTTCTTT